This T cell receptor (beta chain) was profiled in a study of blood T cell repertoires in COVID-19. The table lists this clone with a count of one. The CDR3 contains 13 residues. V was trimmed by 4 bases and J by 2 bases, leaving 9 bases between them. The germline V gene encodes CDR1 LGHNT and CDR2 FRNRAP. Sequenced by immunoSEQ multiplex PCR; TCRdb stores in-frame clones only, minus some. The table has around 67,000 clones, approximately 82% seen once. The TCR originated in a middle-aged man with active COVID-19. The chain links TRBV12-5 to TRBJ2-7; the D gene is possibly TRBD1 (6 bases). Input material: peripheral blood. The CDR3 DNA sequence: TGTGCTAGTGGTTCGGACAGTACCTACGAGCAGTACTTC. Translating gives CASGSDSTYEQYF. Variable domain in full (rest from reference TRBV12-5 and TRBJ2-7): DARVTQTPRHKVTEMGQEVTMRCQPILGHNTVFWYRQTMMQGLELLAYFRNRAPLDDSGMPKDRFSAEMPDATLATLKIQPSEPRDSAVYFCASGSDSTYEQYFGPGTRLTVT.